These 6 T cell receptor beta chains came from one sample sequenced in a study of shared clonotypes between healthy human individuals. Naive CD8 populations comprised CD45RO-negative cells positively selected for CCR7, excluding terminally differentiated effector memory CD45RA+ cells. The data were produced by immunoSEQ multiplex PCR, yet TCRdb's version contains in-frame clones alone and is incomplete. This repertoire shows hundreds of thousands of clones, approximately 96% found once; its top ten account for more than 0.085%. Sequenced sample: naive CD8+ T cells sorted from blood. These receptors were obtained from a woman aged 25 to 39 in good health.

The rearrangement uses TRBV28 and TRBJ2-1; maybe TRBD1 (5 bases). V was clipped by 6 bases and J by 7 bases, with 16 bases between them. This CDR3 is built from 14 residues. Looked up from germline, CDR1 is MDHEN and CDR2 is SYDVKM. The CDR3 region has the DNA TGTGCCAGCAGCCGGCTTGACAGTTGGAATGAGCAGTTCTTC. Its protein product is CASSRLDSWNEQFF.

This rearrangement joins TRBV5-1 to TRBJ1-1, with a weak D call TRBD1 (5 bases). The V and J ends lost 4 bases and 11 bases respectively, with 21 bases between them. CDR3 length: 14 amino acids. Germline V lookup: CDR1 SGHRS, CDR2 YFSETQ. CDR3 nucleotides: TGCGCCAGCAGCCCCTTGGGAGGGGACGACGGGGCTTTCTTT. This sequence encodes CASSPLGGDDGAFF. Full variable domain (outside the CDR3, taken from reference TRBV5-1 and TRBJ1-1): KAGVTQTPRYLIKTRGQQVTLSCSPISGHRSVSWYQQTPGQGLQFLFEYFSETQRNKGNFPGRFSGRQFSNSRSEMNVSTLELGDSALYLCASSPLGGDDGAFFGQGTRLTVV.

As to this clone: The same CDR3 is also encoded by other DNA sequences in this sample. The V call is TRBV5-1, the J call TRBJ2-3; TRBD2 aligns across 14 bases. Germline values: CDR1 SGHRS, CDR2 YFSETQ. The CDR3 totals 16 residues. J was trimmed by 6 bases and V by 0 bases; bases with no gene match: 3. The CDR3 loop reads CASSLGLAGGPDTQYF. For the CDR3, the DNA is TGCGCCAGCAGCTTGGGACTAGCGGGAGGGCCGGATACGCAGTATTTT.

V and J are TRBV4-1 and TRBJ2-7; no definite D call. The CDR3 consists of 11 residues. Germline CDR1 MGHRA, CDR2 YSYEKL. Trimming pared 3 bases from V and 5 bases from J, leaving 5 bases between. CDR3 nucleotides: TGCGCCAGCAGCCACAGCGACGAGCAGTACTTC. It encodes CASSHSDEQYF.

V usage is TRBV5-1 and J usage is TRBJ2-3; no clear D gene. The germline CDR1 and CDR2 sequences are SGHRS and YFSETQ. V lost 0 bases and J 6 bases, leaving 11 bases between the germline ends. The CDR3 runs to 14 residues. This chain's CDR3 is CASSLDGSPDTQYF. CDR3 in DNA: TGCGCCAGCAGCTTGGACGGCTCACCTGATACGCAGTATTTT.

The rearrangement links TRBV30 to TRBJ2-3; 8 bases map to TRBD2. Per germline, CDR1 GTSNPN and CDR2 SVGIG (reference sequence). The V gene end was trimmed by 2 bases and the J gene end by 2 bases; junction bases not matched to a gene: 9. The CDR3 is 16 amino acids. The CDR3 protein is CAWSRQREWYTDTQYF. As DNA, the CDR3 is TGTGCCTGGAGTAGACAGCGGGAGTGGTACACAGATACGCAGTATTTT.